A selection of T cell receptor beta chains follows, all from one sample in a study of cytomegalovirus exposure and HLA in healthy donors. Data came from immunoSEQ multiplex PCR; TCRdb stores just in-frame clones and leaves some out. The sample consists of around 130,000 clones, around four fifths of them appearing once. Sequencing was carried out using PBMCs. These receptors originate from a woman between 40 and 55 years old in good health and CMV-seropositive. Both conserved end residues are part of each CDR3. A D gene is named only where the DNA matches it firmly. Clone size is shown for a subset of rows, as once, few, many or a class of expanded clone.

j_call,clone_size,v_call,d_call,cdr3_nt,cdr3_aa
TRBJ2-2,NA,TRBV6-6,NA,TGTGCCAGCAGTTACTGGGGCCCGGAGACCGGGGAGCTGTTTTTT,CASSYWGPETGELFF
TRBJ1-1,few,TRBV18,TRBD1,TGTGCCAGCTCACTCGGGACAGGGGGGACTGAAGCTTTCTTT,CASSLGTGGTEAFF
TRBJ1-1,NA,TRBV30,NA,TGTGCCTGGAGTATACAGGCGAACACTGAAGCTTTCTTT,CAWSIQANTEAFF
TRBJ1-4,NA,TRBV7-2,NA,TGTGCCAGCAGCCCGGGAAGGGCGCCCGGGGAAAAACTGTTTTTT,CASSPGRAPGEKLFF
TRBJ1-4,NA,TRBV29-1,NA,TGCAGCGTCTCACCCAGGGCTACTAATGAAAAACTGTTTTTT,CSVSPRATNEKLFF
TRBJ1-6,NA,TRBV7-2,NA,TGTGCCAGCAGCTCCTCTGGGCCATCACCCCTCCACTTT,CASSSSGPSPLHF
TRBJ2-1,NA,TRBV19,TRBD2,TGTGCCACCCATCCTCGACTAGCGGGAGAAATAAATGAGCAGTTCTTC,CATHPRLAGEINEQFF
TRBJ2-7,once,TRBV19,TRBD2,TGTGCCACCGGCCGCCGGGACTACACCTACGAGCAGTACTTC,CATGRRDYTYEQYF
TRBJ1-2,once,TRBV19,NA,TGTGCCAGTATCCAGGGCCACTATGGCTACACCTTC,CASIQGHYGYTF
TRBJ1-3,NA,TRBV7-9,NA,TGTGCCAGCAGCACGACAACACACAGGGACGGAAACACCATATATTTT,CASSTTTHRDGNTIYF
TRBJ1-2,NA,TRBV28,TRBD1,TGTGCCAGCAGTTGGGACAGTGTGTACTATGGCTACACCTTC,CASSWDSVYYGYTF
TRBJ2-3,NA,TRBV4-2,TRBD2,TGTGCCAGCAGCCCCCTAGCGGGAGATCCCACAGATACGCAGTATTTT,CASSPLAGDPTDTQYF
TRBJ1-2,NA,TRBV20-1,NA,TGCAGTGCTAGAGTCCCCGGGGGCTACACCTTC,CSARVPGGYTF
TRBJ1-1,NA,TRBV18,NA,TGTGCCAGCTCAGAAGCTGGACAGAACACTGAAGCTTTCTTT,CASSEAGQNTEAFF
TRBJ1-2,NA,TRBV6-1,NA,TGTGCCAGCAGTGAAGCTTGGGGAGGGAACCATGGCTACACCTTC,CASSEAWGGNHGYTF
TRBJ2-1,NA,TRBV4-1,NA,TGCGCCAGCAGCCATGGACCGGGACAACCATTTAATGAGCAGTTCTTC,CASSHGPGQPFNEQFF
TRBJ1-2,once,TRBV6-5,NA,TGTGCCAGCAGTTACCCCGGGACGGAGGGCTTCTATGGCTACACCTTC,CASSYPGTEGFYGYTF
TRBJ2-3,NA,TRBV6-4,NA,TGTGCCAGCAGTGACTCACCGGGGAGTACAGATACGCAGTATTTT,CASSDSPGSTDTQYF
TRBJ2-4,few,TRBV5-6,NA,TGTGCCAGCAGCTTAATATCCGTCTCCAAAAACATTCAGTACTTC,CASSLISVSKNIQYF
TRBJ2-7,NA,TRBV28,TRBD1,TGTGCCAGCAGTTTGGCCTCTTGGACAGGTTCACGCTTC,CASSLASWTGSRF
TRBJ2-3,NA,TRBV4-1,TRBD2,TGCGCCAGCAGCCAAGGGGGCGGGAGAGGAGATACGCAGTATTTT,CASSQGGGRGDTQYF
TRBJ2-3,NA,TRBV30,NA,TGTGCCTGGAGTGCCTCCCGGTTCACAGATACGCAGTATTTT,CAWSASRFTDTQYF
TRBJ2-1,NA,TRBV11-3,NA,TGTGCCAGCAGCCCCCGCACAGGGCTTACCTCCTACAATGAGCAGTTCTTC,CASSPRTGLTSYNEQFF
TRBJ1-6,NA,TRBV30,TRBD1,TGTGCCTGTAGGACGGGACAGGTTAATTCACCCCTCCACTTT,CACRTGQVNSPLHF
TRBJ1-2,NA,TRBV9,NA,TGTGCCAGCAGCGTAGGAGGAGAAACTAACTATGGCTACACCTTC,CASSVGGETNYGYTF
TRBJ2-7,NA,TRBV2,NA,TGTGCCAGCAGTATAAGCTCAACCTACGAGCAGTACTTC,CASSISSTYEQYF
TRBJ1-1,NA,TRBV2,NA,TGTGCCAGCAGTCAAGCTAGAGTAAACACTGAAGCTTTCTTT,CASSQARVNTEAFF
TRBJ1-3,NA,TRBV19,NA,TGTGCCAGTAGAAAAGTCAGCTCTGGAAACACCATATATTTT,CASRKVSSGNTIYF
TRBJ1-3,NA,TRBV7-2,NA,TGTGCCAGCAGCTTATCCCCCGGGTCTGGAAACACCATATATTTT,CASSLSPGSGNTIYF
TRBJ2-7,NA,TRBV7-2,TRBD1,TGTGCCAGCAGTTCCAACCGGGACAGCCTCTACGAGCAGTACTTC,CASSSNRDSLYEQYF
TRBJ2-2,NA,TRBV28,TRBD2,TGTGCGACCGGGACTAGCGGGAGGGCCGGGACTGGGGAGCTGTTTTTT,CATGTSGRAGTGELFF
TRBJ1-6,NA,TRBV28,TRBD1,TGTGCCAGCAGTTGGGGACAGGGCGCTTCACCCCTCCACTTT,CASSWGQGASPLHF
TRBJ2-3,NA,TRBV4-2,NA,TGTGCCAGCAGCCCCCGGGACACAGATACGCAGTATTTT,CASSPRDTDTQYF
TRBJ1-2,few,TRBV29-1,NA,TGCAGCGTCCTGGACAGTCGACTCAACTATGGCTACACCTTC,CSVLDSRLNYGYTF
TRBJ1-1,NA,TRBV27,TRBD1,TGTGCCAGCAGTTCCGACAGGGGGCGCGGAAGCACTGAAGCTTTCTTT,CASSSDRGRGSTEAFF
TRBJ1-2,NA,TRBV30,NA,TGTGCCTGGACAGGAGGGACCTATGGCTACACCTTC,CAWTGGTYGYTF
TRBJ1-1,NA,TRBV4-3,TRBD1,TGCGCCAGCAGCCAAGATAGGGCAGGGGGCACAGGGGCTGAAGCTTTCTTT,CASSQDRAGGTGAEAFF
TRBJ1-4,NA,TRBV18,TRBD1,TGTGCCAGCTCGCCGGGACAGAATATTAATGAAAAACTGTTTTTT,CASSPGQNINEKLFF
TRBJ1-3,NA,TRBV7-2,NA,TGTGCCAGCAGCTTAGGGGCCTTCTCTGGAAACACCATATATTTT,CASSLGAFSGNTIYF
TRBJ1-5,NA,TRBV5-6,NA,TGTGCCAGCAGCCTGGGGTCCGCGCTCAATCAGCCCCAGCATTTT,CASSLGSALNQPQHF
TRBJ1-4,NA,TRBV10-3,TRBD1,TGTGCCATCAGTGAGATGCAGGGGACAGGGGTTGGAAAACTGTTTTTT,CAISEMQGTGVGKLFF
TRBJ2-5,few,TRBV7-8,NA,TGTGCCAGCAGCTTACAGAGTTCGGGTTCGGAGACCCAGTACTTC,CASSLQSSGSETQYF
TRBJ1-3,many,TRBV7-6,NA,TGTGCCAGCAGCTTGGAGGTCTCGGGGTTTTCTGGAAACACCATATATTTT,CASSLEVSGFSGNTIYF
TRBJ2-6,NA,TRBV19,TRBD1,TGTGCCAGTAGTATACGGGACAGGGGAACTGGGACCAACGTCCTGACTTTC,CASSIRDRGTGTNVLTF
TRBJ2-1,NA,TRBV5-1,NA,TGCGCCTCCCGCATGGGGGGCTCCTACAATGAGCAGTTCTTC,CASRMGGSYNEQFF
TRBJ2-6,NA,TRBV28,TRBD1,TGTGCCACCGGGACAGGGGCCTACAACGTCCTGACTTTC,CATGTGAYNVLTF
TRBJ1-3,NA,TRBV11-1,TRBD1,TGTGCCAGCAGCTCCTGGACAGGATCTGGAAACACCATATATTTT,CASSSWTGSGNTIYF
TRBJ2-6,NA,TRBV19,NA,TGTGCCAGTAGTAGCAAGCAGGGAAACTCTGGGGCCAACGTCCTGACTTTC,CASSSKQGNSGANVLTF
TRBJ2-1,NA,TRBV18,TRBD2,TGTGCCAGCTCACCCCCTGGACTAGCGGGAGGAGGTACTCGGAATGAGCAGTTCTTC,CASSPPGLAGGGTRNEQFF
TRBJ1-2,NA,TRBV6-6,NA,TGTGCCAGCAGGGACCCGGAGTGGACTATTGACTATGGCTACACCTTC,CASRDPEWTIDYGYTF
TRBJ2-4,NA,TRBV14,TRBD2,TGTGCCAGCAGCCCCGGGACTAGCGGGAGTATAGCCAAAAACATTCAGTACTTC,CASSPGTSGSIAKNIQYF